The 24 T cell receptor beta chains below all came from one sample that was sequenced in a study of blood T cells in healthy people across ages. The authors ran a second PCR of about 6 to 11 cycles using a sample-barcoded 5' primer and a J-beta primer mix. TCRdb reanalysed the 5' RACE reads using MiXCR and keeps one entry per CDR3 protein. The table records hundreds of thousands of distinct CDR3 sequences, 49% of them present only once. Sequencing input: blood. The receptors originated from a woman aged 60 to 75 in good health.

J is TRBJ2-5 and V is TRBV20-1; the D gene is possibly TRBD1 (5 bases). There are 13 residues in the CDR3. Trimming left V 6 bases short and J 5 bases short, with 16 bases between. Germline V gene sequence: CDR1 DFQATT, CDR2 SNEGSKA (reference sequence). CDR3 sequence: CSAKMPGLETQYF. Here the CDR3 DNA reads TGCAGTGCCAAGATGCCAGGGCTTGAGACCCAGTACTTC.

The rearrangement joins TRBV7-9 to TRBJ1-1; 7 bases are shared with TRBD1. The CDR3 extends over 16 amino acids. From germline, CDR1 is SEHNR and CDR2 FQNEAQ (reference sequence). The junction had 9 bases not matched to a gene; V was cut back by 1 base and J by 4 bases. CDR3 coding DNA: TGTGCCAGCAGCTTAGGACAGGGCGTAGTGGGCACTGAAGCTTTCTTT. It specifies CASSLGQGVVGTEAFF.

The gene calls are TRBV4-2 and TRBJ1-2; 8 nucleotides agree with TRBD1. This CDR3 has 12 amino acids. Germline CDR1 LGHNA, CDR2 YNFKEQ. Losses at the gene ends were 4 bases for V and 10 bases for J; bases not matched to a gene: 5. Here the CDR3 reads CASSPDRGDYTF. DNA of the CDR3: TGTGCCAGCAGCCCCGACAGGGGTGACTACACCTTC.

The sample holds one count of this clonotype. The chain combines TRBV11-2 with TRBJ2-1; D is undetermined. Trimming removed 0 bases from V and 5 bases from J, with 11 bases in between. The CDR3 totals 15 residues. Per germline, CDR1 SGHAT and CDR2 FQNNGV. The CDR3 region has the DNA TGTGCCAGCAGCTTAGAGGCTAGAAGGAACAATGAGCAGTTCTTC. Residues: CASSLEARRNNEQFF.

This clonotype was detected only a few times. The chain couples TRBV20-1 to TRBJ2-3, with D perhaps given as TRBD1 or TRBD2 (5 bases each). From germline, CDR1 is DFQATT and CDR2 SNEGSKA (reference sequence). This CDR3 comprises 15 residues. Trimming pared 2 bases from V and 5 bases from J, leaving 17 bases between. CDR3 sequence (DNA): TGCAGTGCTAGAAATAGCCGGGGCACTGGAGATACGCAGTATTTT. This codes for CSARNSRGTGDTQYF.

The V gene is TRBV24-1, the J gene TRBJ2-3; D may correspond to TRBD1 or TRBD2 (6 bases each). Germline-derived CDR1 and CDR2 are KGHDR and SFDVKD. This CDR3 region has 14 residues. V was cut by 8 bases and J by 6 bases, with 17 bases left in between. CDR3 DNA sequence: TGTGCCACCAATGAGGGGGGCGCGGCGGATACGCAGTATTTT. Its translation: CATNEGGAADTQYF.

The V and J genes are TRBV6-2 or TRBV6-3 and TRBJ2-5; D is possibly TRBD1 (5 bases). The CDR3 is made up of 13 amino acids. The V gene's germline CDR1 is MNHEY and CDR2 SVGEGT. V lost 6 bases and J 5 bases, leaving 13 bases between the germline ends. CDR3 DNA: TGTGCCAGCAGCTTCCAGGGTCGGGAGACCCAGTACTTC. Amino acid sequence: CASSFQGRETQYF.

This clonotype was detected only a few times. This chain joins TRBV20-1 and TRBJ2-7, with 8 bases matching TRBD1. The germline gives CDR1 DFQATT, CDR2 SNEGSKA (reference sequence). The V segment lost 6 bases and the J segment 7 bases; nucleotides outside the gene matches: 14. The CDR3 spans 14 residues. The CDR3: CSAKGTGSSREQYF. CDR3 nucleotide sequence: TGCAGTGCCAAGGGGACAGGCTCATCTAGGGAGCAGTACTTC.

Only one count was recorded for this clonotype. The V call is TRBV6-2 or TRBV6-3, the J call TRBJ2-7; possibly TRBD2 for D (6 bases). Germline CDR1 and CDR2: MNHEY and SVGEGT. The CDR3 spans 16 residues. Trimming removed 5 bases at V and 3 bases at J, with 20 bases between. The CDR3 spells CASSKTRDSSFYEQYF. The CDR3, as DNA: TGTGCCAGCAGTAAAACCCGGGACTCCTCTTTCTACGAGCAGTACTTC.

The V and J genes are TRBV15 and TRBJ2-5, with D possibly being TRBD2 (6 bases). From germline, CDR1 is LNHNV and CDR2 YYDKDF (reference sequence). Trimming pared 2 bases from V and 1 base from J, leaving 11 bases between. There are 15 residues in the CDR3. CDR3 nucleotide sequence: TGTGCCACCAGCAGACGCATCGGGGGCCAAGAGACCCAGTACTTC. As protein: CATSRRIGGQETQYF.

This clonotype was observed a few times. The chain joins TRBV20-1 to TRBJ1-2; the match to TRBD1 covers 8 bases. Per germline, CDR1 DFQATT and CDR2 SNEGSKA (reference sequence). The length of the CDR3 is 12 residues. V lost 6 bases to trimming and J lost 4 bases; unmatched junction nucleotides: 4. As DNA, the CDR3 is TGCAGTGCGCGTCAGGGGGCCTATGGCTACACCTTC. Amino acids: CSARQGAYGYTF.

The chain recombines TRBV5-5 with TRBJ1-1, with D possibly TRBD1 on 5 matching bases. Germline CDR1 is SGHKS and CDR2 is YYEKEE (reference sequence). CDR3 size: 14 residues. V shed 4 bases and J shed 4 bases, with 14 bases lying between them. The CDR3 sequence: CASSTPRVITEAFF. CDR3 sequence (DNA): TGTGCCAGCAGCACCCCCAGGGTAATCACTGAAGCTTTCTTT.

The chain links TRBV2 to TRBJ2-5; TRBD2 matches at 7 bases. The junction had 8 bases not matched to a gene; V was cut back by 3 bases and J by 4 bases. The CDR3 length is 15 residues. Germline CDR1 SNHLY, CDR2 FYNNEI. The CDR3 DNA reads TGTGCCAGCAGTGATCGAGCGGGGAAGGGAGAGACCCAGTACTTC. Translating gives CASSDRAGKGETQYF.

The rearrangement joins TRBV7-2 to TRBJ2-3; D remains unclear. V was pared by 1 base and J by 0 bases, with 5 bases between. This CDR3 spans 14 amino acids. Germline CDR1 SGHTA, CDR2 FQGNSA. This CDR3 reads CASSLEVSTDTQYF. The CDR3, as DNA: TGTGCCAGCAGCTTAGAAGTCAGCACAGATACGCAGTATTTT.

The table lists this clonotype with a few counts. The genes are TRBV9 and TRBJ2-7; D call uncertain. The CDR3 consists of 12 residues. Trimming left V 6 bases short and J 2 bases short, with 9 bases between. The germline gives CDR1 SGDLS, CDR2 YYNGEE. The CDR3 region has the DNA TGTGCCAGCAACTCCCAACCCTACGAGCAGTACTTC. Its protein product is CASNSQPYEQYF.

J is TRBJ2-7 and V is TRBV2; 11 bases are shared with TRBD2. The V gene's germline CDR1 is SNHLY and CDR2 FYNNEI. The V and J ends lost 7 bases and 3 bases, in that order; junction bases with no gene match: 8. The CDR3 is 15 amino acids. The CDR3 coding sequence is TGTGCCAGCATCCGTAGCGGGAGGGCCCTCTACGAGCAGTACTTC. It encodes CASIRSGRALYEQYF.

The V gene is TRBV27, the J gene TRBJ1-6; no reliable D call. Per the germline V gene, CDR1 is MNHEY and CDR2 is SMNVEV (reference sequence). The ends were cut back, 6 bases at V and 9 bases at J, with 9 bases in the middle. The CDR3 runs 12 residues. CDR3 in amino acids: CASRYSGSPLHF. In nucleotides, the CDR3 is TGTGCCAGCAGGTACAGCGGTTCACCCCTCCACTTT.

V and J are TRBV20-1 and TRBJ2-5; D may match TRBD1 or TRBD2 (5 bases each). CDR1 and CDR2 from the germline V gene are DFQATT and SNEGSKA (reference sequence). V lost 6 bases to trimming and J lost 1 base, with 9 bases between them. This CDR3 comprises 12 residues. CDR3 residues: CSARDVQETQYF. In DNA, the CDR3 is TGCAGTGCGAGGGACGTCCAAGAGACCCAGTACTTC.

The chain has TRBV25-1 and TRBJ2-3; the D gene is possibly TRBD1 (6 bases). The CDR3 has 15 amino acids. V lost 5 bases, J lost 2 bases, and 14 bases lay in between. Looked up from germline, CDR1 is MGHDK and CDR2 is SYGVNS. Written as DNA, the CDR3 is TGTGCCAGCAGTAACAGGGCTTCAAACACAGATACGCAGTATTTT. Protein product: CASSNRASNTDTQYF.

The V call is TRBV6-2 or TRBV6-3, the J call TRBJ2-1, with 9 bases that match TRBD1. The CDR3 sequence is 19 residues long. Germline CDR1 MNHEY, CDR2 SVGEGT. Losses at the gene ends were 2 bases for V and 2 bases for J; bases not matched to a gene: 13. CDR3 residues: CASSYLLTGGFSPYNEQFF. In DNA, the CDR3 is TGTGCCAGCAGTTACCTTCTGACAGGGGGTTTTTCCCCCTACAATGAGCAGTTCTTC.

The chain carries TRBV9 and TRBJ2-7; D gene ambiguous. The CDR3 covers 13 residues. Germline CDR1 SGDLS, CDR2 YYNGEE. V was trimmed by 4 bases and J by 5 bases, leaving 13 bases between them. The CDR3 sequence is CASSRATTNEQYF. The CDR3 DNA reads TGTGCCAGCAGCCGGGCCACAACCAACGAGCAGTACTTC. The full variable domain, rest sourced from reference TRBV9 and TRBJ2-7, is DSGVTQTPKHLITATGQRVTLRCSPRSGDLSVYWYQQSLDQGLQFLIQYYNGEERAKGNILERFSAQQFPDLHSELNLSSLELGDSALYFCASSRATTNEQYFGPGTRLTVT.

The CDR3 is CASAGTGGMNEQFF. CDR3 coding DNA: TGTGCCAGTGCCGGGACAGGGGGGATGAATGAGCAGTTCTTC. The rearrangement joins TRBV6-1 to TRBJ2-1; 11 nucleotides line up with TRBD1. The V segment lost 9 bases and the J segment 7 bases; nucleotides outside the gene matches: 8. The V gene's germline CDR1 is MNHNS and CDR2 SASEGT. The CDR3 consists of 14 residues.

This clonotype turned up a few times. The J gene is TRBJ2-7, the V gene TRBV30; possible D gene TRBD1, 5 bases. Trimming took off 0 bases at V and 7 bases at J, with 10 bases between the two ends. Per germline, CDR1 GTSNPN and CDR2 SVGIG (reference sequence). CDR3 length equals 12 residues. CDR3 residues: CAWSVLTAEQYF. In nucleotides, the CDR3 is TGTGCCTGGAGTGTATTGACAGCGGAGCAGTACTTC.

The chain recombines TRBV29-1 with TRBJ1-4; TRBD1 agrees at 9 bases. This CDR3 has 13 residues. V gave up 6 bases and J gave up 5 bases; unmatched junction bases: 4. Germline V gene lookup returns CDR1 SQVTM and CDR2 ANQGSEA. Here the CDR3 reads CSVRDRVNEKLFF. CDR3 coding DNA: TGCAGCGTCCGGGACAGGGTAAATGAAAAACTGTTTTTT.